This T cell receptor (beta chain) was recorded in a study of blood T cell repertoires in COVID-19. Study in general: Sites across the United States, Italy and Spain contributed samples from acute and convalescent COVID-19.

TCRdb's table, derived via immunoSEQ multiplex PCR, lists solely in-frame clones and lacks some. The data hold 250,000 to 300,000 clones, with nearly 90% observed a single time. The CDR3 has 15 residues. The ends lost 6 bases at V and 7 bases at J; junction bases unmatched: 6. Per the germline V gene, CDR1 is SNHLY and CDR2 is FYNNEI. This clone showed up just once. The sequencing sample was made of PBMCs or T cells enriched from blood (not recorded which). The chain joins TRBV2 to TRBJ1-6; 10 bases match TRBD1. This receptor was identified in a woman between 55 and 75 years old who had recovered from COVID-19. The CDR3 nucleotides read TGTGCCAGCAGGCCCGGGACAGGGGAAAATTCACCCCTCCACTTT. Encoded protein: CASRPGTGENSPLHF. Based on the CDR3 plus reference TRBV2 and TRBJ1-6, the full variable domain is EPEVTQTPSHQVTQMGQEVILRCVPISNHLYFYWYRQILGQKVEFLVSFYNNEISEKSEIFDDQFSVERPDGSNFTLKIRSTKLEDSAMYFCASRPGTGENSPLHFGNGTRLTVT.